This T cell receptor (beta chain) comes out of a study of blood T cells in healthy people across ages (dated by TCRdb to the mid-2010s). Describing the broader study: In model experiments, roughly one uniquely barcoded TCR beta cDNA molecule per two T cells was captured by template switching. To track age-related changes in TCR beta repertoire diversity, the study relied on deep sequencing normalized with unique cDNA molecular identifiers. Four age groups were formed from the donors: young (average 16 years), middle-aged (approximately 40), aged (more than 55) and long-lived (less than 85). Donors of different ages were randomly distributed across sequencing lanes to avoid experimental bias. For two donors (one aged 18 to 30 and one aged 80 or older), the study analyzed two additional independent replicas of 1 million unique cDNA reads from the same blood draw.

The trim is 4 bases for V and 5 bases for J, with a gap of 9 bases between the germline ends. Measured from the cysteine to the phenylalanine, the CDR3 is 13 residues long. Only the CDR3 portion is preserved as DNA: 39 bases, with reading frame beginning at the first base. CDR1 and CDR2 (LGHDT, YNNKEL) derive from the germline V gene (reference sequence). In regard to this clonotype: No antigen is known for it. Base quality data are lacking; no much larger clone is found one base away.

Overall study results and their limits: Conclusive comparison of naive and antigen-experienced compartments was prevented by the profiling of bulk unsorted PBMCs. A strong correlation was found between observed TCR beta diversity and the percentage of naive T cells measured by flow cytometry. Estimates of total diversity from one million sequenced T cells were regarded as lower bounds and underestimates. Compared with the aged group, the long-lived group had more naive CD4+ T cells, fewer expanded clones and increased TCR diversity, a pattern suggesting age selection. Observed TCR beta diversity per million T cells fell roughly linearly with age, and a significant reduction was already apparent by age around 39. Donor CMV infection status was unknown, potentially confounding age-related changes in expanded clonotypes.

Donors were a few dozen systemically healthy Caucasian individuals from Russia aged roughly 6 to 90 years. Each donor gave approximately 9.3 milliliters of peripheral blood, collected into EDTA-treated Vacutainer tubes. PBMCs were isolated by Ficoll-Paque density-gradient centrifugation, with at least 6 million obtained per sample. Trizol reagent was used to extract total RNA from PBMCs, with at least 5 micrograms per sample. For every donor, an aliquot of PBMCs went through flow cytometry to measure the percentages of naive CD45RAhigh/CD27high T cells. Library construction relied on 5' RACE. Sequencing was carried out with an Illumina HiSeq 2500. The second PCR ran for about 7 to 11 cycles and used a J-beta primer mix along with a sample-barcoded 5' primer. A template-switch 5' adaptor carrying 12 random nucleotides introduced a unique molecular identifier onto each TCR beta cDNA molecule. Each sample yielded at least 2.5 million CDR3-containing paired-end reads. The Mint cDNA synthesis kit, primed by a TRBC-specific oligonucleotide, was used to synthesize first-strand cDNA from all RNA. Following uracil-DNA glycosylase treatment, a first 18-cycle PCR with universal primers M1SS and BC2_uni_R was performed on all cDNA. As for how the authors treated the data: Each sample was normalized by randomly selecting 1 million high-quality reads, each carrying a distinct molecular identifier. Instead of being binned into consensus sequences, reads that shared molecular identifiers were thrown out. MiTCR, with a Q25 quality threshold and the strictest error-elimination algorithm, was used for CDR3 identification, clonotype clustering and error correction. A nonparametric unseen species model with Euler transformation was used to estimate lower-bound total TCR beta diversity. TCRdb reran the public reads through fastp at Q25 and MiXCR, keeping productive beta chains. One record per CDR3 amino acid sequence lists the most common genes and DNA. In this record, the V and J calls reflect TCRdb's handling and not the investigators' own analysis. Here the sample has under 1,000,000 distinct CDR3 sequences; around 50% occur a single time. Around 18% of the sample is held by the ten biggest clonotypes.

Sequenced sample: blood. This TCR derives from a man older than 75 in good health. The sequence joins TRBV3-1 to TRBJ2-4; the D region possibly corresponds to TRBD2 (5 bases align). The sequenced DNA is TGTGCCAGCAGCCTCAGGACTCAAAACATTCAGTACTTC. Its protein reads: CASSLRTQNIQYF.